A single sample is the source of the 25 T cell receptor beta chains below, sequenced in a study of technical replicates of blood from several donors. Sequencing used immunoSEQ multiplex PCR; TCRdb keeps in-frame clones, though not all of them. The sample lists 55,000 to 80,000 clones; more than 95% were seen once. The sequenced material came from T cells isolated from PBMCs. All receptors derive from a human donor in good health.

The V call is TRBV7-8, the J call TRBJ1-4; D gene ambiguous. Germline V gene lookup returns CDR1 SGHVS and CDR2 FQNEAQ. CDR3 length equals 14 residues. V lost 10 bases and J 3 bases, leaving 15 bases between the germline ends. CDR3 residues: CATWKGEPNEKLFF. Written as DNA, the CDR3 is TGTGCCACCTGGAAGGGAGAACCTAATGAAAAACTGTTTTTT.

This chain connects TRBV11-2 to TRBJ2-1; D may be TRBD2 (5 bases). With 8 bases removed from V and 0 bases from J, the gap between germline ends came to 8 bases. Germline CDR1 SGHAT, CDR2 FQNNGV. The CDR3 length is 13 residues. CDR3 nucleotide sequence: TGTGCCAGCCGGCGGGTCTCCTACAATGAGCAGTTCTTC. Translating gives CASRRVSYNEQFF.

This chain links TRBV5-1 with TRBJ2-3; 8 nucleotides agree with TRBD1. The V gene end was trimmed by 5 bases and the J gene end by 2 bases; junction bases not matched to a gene: 7. The CDR3 runs to 15 residues. From germline, CDR1 is SGHRS and CDR2 YFSETQ. This CDR3 is CASRGQGYFTDTQYF. CDR3 DNA: TGCGCCAGCAGAGGACAGGGCTACTTCACAGATACGCAGTATTTT.

The chain uses TRBV5-6 and TRBJ2-4; no clear D. This CDR3 comprises 16 residues. Per the germline V gene, CDR1 is SGHDT and CDR2 is YYEEEE. V was trimmed by 4 bases and J by 0 bases, leaving 14 bases between them. CDR3 DNA: TGTGCCAGCAGCGAAACTGGGCGAATAGCCAAAAACATTCAGTACTTC. Its translation: CASSETGRIAKNIQYF. Using reference TRBV5-6 and TRBJ2-4 for the parts outside the CDR3, the full variable domain is DAGVTQSPTHLIKTRGQQVTLRCSPKSGHDTVSWYQQALGQGPQFIFQYYEEEERQRGNFPDRFSGHQFPNYSSELNVNALLLGDSALYLCASSETGRIAKNIQYFGAGTRLSVL.

The rearrangement uses TRBV30 and TRBJ2-7, with 7 nucleotides matching TRBD1. The germline CDR1 and CDR2 sequences are GTSNPN and SVGIG (reference sequence). The J segment lost 1 base and the V segment lost 3 bases, leaving 0 bases of the junction unmatched. This CDR3 contains 12 residues. CDR3: CAWRGQSYEQYF. The DNA of the CDR3 is TGTGCCTGGAGGGGACAGTCCTACGAGCAGTACTTC.

The chain couples TRBV6-6 to TRBJ2-5, with 10 bases that match TRBD2. The CDR3 sequence is 15 residues long. Germline V gene data show CDR1 as MNHNY and CDR2 as SVGAGI (reference sequence). Germline trimming cut 5 bases from V and 7 bases from J; bases unmatched to any gene: 10. CDR3 DNA sequence: TGTGCCAGCAGTGTAGCGGGAGGCCACAACAGGACCCAGTACTTC. Residues: CASSVAGGHNRTQYF.

This sequence joins TRBV10-1 and TRBJ1-1, with 8 nucleotides matching TRBD1. Germline lookup yields CDR1 WNHNN and CDR2 SYGVQD (reference sequence). This CDR3 contains 13 residues. V shed 10 bases, J shed 0 bases, and the junction held 4 bases outside the gene matches. As DNA, the CDR3 is TGCGCCACTCGGACAGGGATGAACACTGAAGCTTTCTTT. Protein product: CATRTGMNTEAFF.

The V call is TRBV5-1, the J call TRBJ2-2; D might be TRBD2 (5 bases). The CDR3 consists of 15 residues. V was shortened by 0 bases and J by 4 bases, with 10 bases between the two germline ends. Germline CDR1 SGHRS, CDR2 YFSETQ. This CDR3 reads CASSLDKAGTGELFF. The CDR3 DNA sequence: TGCGCCAGCAGCTTGGATAAGGCGGGCACCGGGGAGCTGTTTTTT. The entire variable domain, with the rest obtained from reference TRBV5-1 and TRBJ2-2, is as follows: KAGVTQTPRYLIKTRGQQVTLSCSPISGHRSVSWYQQTPGQGLQFLFEYFSETQRNKGNFPGRFSGRQFSNSRSEMNVSTLELGDSALYLCASSLDKAGTGELFFGEGSRLTVL.

The chain is built from TRBV28 and TRBJ1-2, with a weak D call TRBD1 (5 bases). The germline V gene has CDR1 MDHEN and CDR2 SYDVKM. V lost 2 bases and J 8 bases, leaving 9 bases between the germline ends. The CDR3 is made up of 12 amino acids. This CDR3 reads CASSLGAAGYTF. The CDR3 DNA follows: TGTGCCAGCAGTTTAGGGGCGGCCGGCTACACCTTC.

V gene TRBV29-1 combines with J gene TRBJ1-5; D gene uncertain. V gave up 4 bases and J gave up 4 bases, with 8 bases separating them. CDR1 and CDR2 (germline): SQVTM, ANQGSEA. CDR3 length equals 12 residues. The CDR3 DNA reads as TGCAGCGTTGGGGCGGGGAATCAGCCCCAGCATTTT. As protein: CSVGAGNQPQHF.

The chain recombines TRBV5-6 with TRBJ2-7; 8 bases are shared with TRBD1. The V segment lost 4 bases and the J segment 4 bases; nucleotides outside the gene matches: 10. Germline values: CDR1 SGHDT, CDR2 YYEEEE. The CDR3 spans 15 residues. The CDR3 is CASSRGQGSVYEQYF. The CDR3 bases are TGTGCCAGCAGCCGAGGACAGGGATCAGTTTACGAGCAGTACTTC. The variable domain in full, with the rest retrieved from reference TRBV5-6 and TRBJ2-7, is DAGVTQSPTHLIKTRGQQVTLRCSPKSGHDTVSWYQQALGQGPQFIFQYYEEEERQRGNFPDRFSGHQFPNYSSELNVNALLLGDSALYLCASSRGQGSVYEQYFGPGTRLTVT.

This rearrangement joins TRBV10-3 to TRBJ1-4, with D unclear. From germline, CDR1 is ENHRY and CDR2 SYGVKD. V was shortened by 0 bases and J by 1 base, with 12 bases between the two germline ends. This CDR3 has 17 residues. The CDR3 DNA follows: TGTGCCATCAGTGAGTCGGGAGACATGGGAACTAATGAAAAACTGTTTTTT. The encoded protein is CAISESGDMGTNEKLFF.

This clone was observed a single time. The V call is TRBV19, the J call TRBJ1-2, with a tentative D call TRBD1 (6 bases). From germline, CDR1 is LNHDA and CDR2 SQIVND (reference sequence). Trimming left V 7 bases short and J 4 bases short, with 10 bases between. The CDR3 contains 12 residues. CDR3 in DNA: TGTGCCAGTAAGGACAGAGGCTATGGCTACACCTTC. This translates into CASKDRGYGYTF.

The V and J genes are TRBV27 and TRBJ2-7; 7 nucleotides agree with TRBD1. J was trimmed by 8 bases and V by 7 bases; bases with no gene match: 11. The CDR3 runs 13 residues. Germline V gives CDR1 MNHEY, CDR2 SMNVEV (reference sequence). CDR3 DNA sequence: TGTGCCAGCACCGACAGGGCCCATTTGAAGCAGTACTTC. As protein: CASTDRAHLKQYF.

The chain has TRBV25-1 and TRBJ1-1, with TRBD1 matching 8 bases. Per germline, CDR1 MGHDK and CDR2 SYGVNS. The CDR3 is 15 amino acids. Losses at the gene ends were 4 bases for V and 5 bases for J; bases not matched to a gene: 9. The CDR3 DNA follows: TGTGCCAGCAGTGGGCGACAGGGGCAGGGAACTGAAGCTTTCTTT. Translated: CASSGRQGQGTEAFF. Full variable domain (missing parts from reference TRBV25-1 and TRBJ1-1): EADIYQTPRYLVIGTGKKITLECSQTMGHDKMYWYQQDPGMELHLIHYSYGVNSTEKGDLSSESTVSRIRTEHFPLTLESARPSHTSQYLCASSGRQGQGTEAFFGQGTRLTVV.

The V and J genes are TRBV4-1 and TRBJ2-7, with D possibly TRBD1 on 6 matching bases. From germline, CDR1 is MGHRA and CDR2 YSYEKL. This CDR3 has 15 residues. V gave up 4 bases and J gave up 3 bases, with 16 bases separating them. CDR3 nucleotides: TGCGCCAGCAGCCTCAGACAGGTACTGGGCTACGAGCAGTACTTC. Residues: CASSLRQVLGYEQYF.

The V call is TRBV6-5, the J call TRBJ2-1; 12 bases align to TRBD2. The length of the CDR3 is 15 residues. Germline V gene lookup returns CDR1 MNHEY and CDR2 SVGAGI. With V trimmed by 4 bases and J by 8 bases, 6 bases remained unmatched. In DNA form, the CDR3 reads TGTGCCAGCAGTTTGACTAGCGGGGGCGGCTATGAGCAGTTCTTC. It specifies CASSLTSGGGYEQFF.

The chain has TRBV4-1 and TRBJ2-7; 9 bases map to TRBD1. Germline lookup yields CDR1 MGHRA and CDR2 YSYEKL. Trimming took 4 bases from V and 3 from J; bases not matched to a gene: 4. The CDR3 is 14 residues long. CDR3 region: CASSLGTGNYEQYF. The DNA of the CDR3 is TGCGCCAGCAGCCTGGGGACAGGGAACTACGAGCAGTACTTC.

The genes are TRBV10-3 and TRBJ1-1; a weak D match, TRBD1 (6 bases). Germline loops: CDR1 ENHRY, CDR2 SYGVKD. CDR3 length equals 13 residues. With 10 bases removed from V and 0 bases from J, the gap between germline ends came to 12 bases. The CDR3 DNA reads as TGTGCCAGCGCCGGGACATTGAACACTGAAGCTTTCTTT. Its translation is CASAGTLNTEAFF.

The chain is built from TRBV7-2 and TRBJ2-3, with D tentatively TRBD2 (5 bases). V lost 2 bases to trimming and J lost 4 bases, with 13 bases between them. CDR3 length: 15 residues. Germline CDR1 and CDR2: SGHTA and FQGNSA. Here the CDR3 DNA reads TGTGCCAGCAGCTTACCGAGGGCCCGGGCAGATACGCAGTATTTT. Translating gives CASSLPRARADTQYF.

The chain has TRBV30 and TRBJ1-2; D possibly corresponds to TRBD1 (6 bases). Per germline, CDR1 GTSNPN and CDR2 SVGIG (reference sequence). The CDR3 is made up of 13 amino acids. V lost 2 bases to trimming and J lost 5 bases, with 12 bases between them. In DNA form, the CDR3 reads TGTGCCTGGAGTTCACAGGGCCCGTATGGCTACACCTTC. Amino acids: CAWSSQGPYGYTF.

This rearrangement joins TRBV6-5 to TRBJ2-7, with 7 positions matching TRBD2. This CDR3 region has 16 residues. The trim removed 0 bases at V and 1 base at J, leaving 6 bases unmatched. Germline loops: CDR1 MNHEY, CDR2 SVGAGI. In nucleotides, the CDR3 is TGTGCCAGCAGTTACTCGTCCAGCGGGGCTTCCTACGAGCAGTACTTC. Protein: CASSYSSSGASYEQYF.

The chain is built from TRBV18 and TRBJ1-1; tentative D call: TRBD1 (6 bases). Germline V gives CDR1 KGHSH, CDR2 LQKENI. Trimming removed 3 bases at V and 1 base at J, with 12 bases between. The CDR3 length is 15 residues. The CDR3 region has the DNA TGTGCCAGCTCACCTATGGACAGAAAGAACACTGAAGCTTTCTTT. This sequence encodes CASSPMDRKNTEAFF.

V and J are TRBV2 and TRBJ2-1, with 11 bases fitting TRBD2. The CDR3 totals 14 residues. Germline V gives CDR1 SNHLY, CDR2 FYNNEI. After removal of 6 bases from V and 9 bases from J, the junction contained 7 bases not matched to a gene. The CDR3, as DNA: TGTGCCAGCAGGGTACTAGCGGGAGCTACTGAGCAGTTCTTC. It encodes CASRVLAGATEQFF.

This rearrangement joins TRBV7-6 to TRBJ1-1; 7 nucleotides agree with TRBD1. Germline V gives CDR1 SGHVS, CDR2 FNYEAQ. The CDR3 consists of 16 residues. Losses at the gene ends were 4 bases for V and 8 bases for J; bases not matched to a gene: 16. The DNA for the CDR3 is TGTGCCAGCAGCTCCAAGCGGACAGGCGGTTCCCGGGAAGCTTTCTTT. Translated, it gives CASSSKRTGGSREAFF.